This TCR beta chain was identified in a study of T cell repertoires in cytomegalovirus infection. Study-level information: The study used recently identified HLA-C-restricted and well-studied HLA-B-restricted CMV epitopes.

The CDR3 totals 15 residues. The germline gives CDR1 MNHEY, CDR2 SMNVEV (reference sequence). V was clipped by 5 bases and J by 3 bases; unmatched bases: 10. TCRdb used MiXCR to reprocess the reads, holding one entry per CDR3 protein. The data hold 25,000 to 35,000 distinct CDR3 sequences, with around a fifth observed a single time. Comment on this clonotype: Its target is unknown.

The sequence was collected from a human donor in good health (CMV status not recorded). Some clones in this sample may be carry-over from other donors' samples. The input for sequencing was CD8+ T cells from cultured PBMCs, taken from culture after CMV antigen stimulation. The rearrangement joins TRBV27 to TRBJ2-7, with 7 bases lining up with TRBD2. CDR3 in amino acids: CASSPAGTTNYEQYF. CDR3 sequence (DNA): TGTGCCAGCAGTCCAGCAGGGACTACTAACTACGAGCAGTACTTC.